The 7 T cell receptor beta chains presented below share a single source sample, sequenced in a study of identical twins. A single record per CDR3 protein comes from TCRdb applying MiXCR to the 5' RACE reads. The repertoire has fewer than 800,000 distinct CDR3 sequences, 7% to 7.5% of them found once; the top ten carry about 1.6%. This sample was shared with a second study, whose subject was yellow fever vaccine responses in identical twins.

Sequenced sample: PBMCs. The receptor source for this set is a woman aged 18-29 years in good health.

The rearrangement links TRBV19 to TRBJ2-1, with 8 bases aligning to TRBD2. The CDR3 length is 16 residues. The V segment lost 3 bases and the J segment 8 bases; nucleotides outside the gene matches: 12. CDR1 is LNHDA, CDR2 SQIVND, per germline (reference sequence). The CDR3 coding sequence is TGTGCCAGTAGTATGGTTGGGGTAGCGGGGTCGGATGAGCAGTTCTTC. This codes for CASSMVGVAGSDEQFF. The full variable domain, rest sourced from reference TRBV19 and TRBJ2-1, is DGGITQSPKYLFRKEGQNVTLSCEQNLNHDAMYWYRQDPGQGLRLIYYSQIVNDFQKGDIAEGYSVSREKKESFPLTVTSAQKNPTAFYLCASSMVGVAGSDEQFFGPGTRLTVL.

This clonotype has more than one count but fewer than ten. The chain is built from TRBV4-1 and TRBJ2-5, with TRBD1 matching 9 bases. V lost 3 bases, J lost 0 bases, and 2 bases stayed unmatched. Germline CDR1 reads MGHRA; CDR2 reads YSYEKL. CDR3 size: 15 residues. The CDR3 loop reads CASSQGDRDQETQYF. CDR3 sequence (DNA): TGCGCCAGCAGCCAGGGGGACAGGGACCAAGAGACCCAGTACTTC.

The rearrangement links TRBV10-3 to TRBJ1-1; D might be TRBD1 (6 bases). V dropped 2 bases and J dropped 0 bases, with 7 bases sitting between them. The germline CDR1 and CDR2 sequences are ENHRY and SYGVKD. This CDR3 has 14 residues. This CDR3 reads CAISERGMNTEAFF. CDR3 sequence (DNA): TGTGCCATCAGTGAGAGGGGGATGAACACTGAAGCTTTCTTT.

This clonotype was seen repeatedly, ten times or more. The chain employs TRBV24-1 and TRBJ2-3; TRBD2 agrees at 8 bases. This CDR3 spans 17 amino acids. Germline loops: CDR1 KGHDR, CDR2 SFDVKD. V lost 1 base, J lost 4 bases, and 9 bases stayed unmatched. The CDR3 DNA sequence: TGTGCCACCAGTGATTTAGACGGGGGGGCCGTTGCAGATACGCAGTATTTT. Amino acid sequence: CATSDLDGGAVADTQYF.

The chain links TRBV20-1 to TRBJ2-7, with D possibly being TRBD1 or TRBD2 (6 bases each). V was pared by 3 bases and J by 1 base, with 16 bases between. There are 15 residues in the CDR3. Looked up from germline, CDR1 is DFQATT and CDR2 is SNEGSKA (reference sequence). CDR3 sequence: CSARPFRGTSYEQYF. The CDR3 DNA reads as TGCAGTGCTAGGCCTTTTAGGGGGACTTCCTACGAGCAGTACTTC.

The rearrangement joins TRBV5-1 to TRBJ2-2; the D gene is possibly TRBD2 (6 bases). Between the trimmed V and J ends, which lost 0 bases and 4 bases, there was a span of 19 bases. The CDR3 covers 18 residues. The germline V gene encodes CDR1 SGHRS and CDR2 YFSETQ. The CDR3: CASSLGGPALGGTGELFF. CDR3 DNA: TGCGCCAGCAGCTTGGGCGGCCCAGCCCTCGGGGGCACCGGGGAGCTGTTTTTT.

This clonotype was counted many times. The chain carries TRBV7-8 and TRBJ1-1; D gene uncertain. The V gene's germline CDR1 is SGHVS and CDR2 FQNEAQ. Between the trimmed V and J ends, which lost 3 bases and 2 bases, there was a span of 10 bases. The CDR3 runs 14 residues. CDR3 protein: CASSLWAGNTEAFF. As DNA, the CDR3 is TGTGCCAGCAGCTTGTGGGCGGGAAACACTGAAGCTTTCTTT.